The TCR beta chain under discussion was sequenced for a study of cytomegalovirus exposure and HLA in healthy donors. Primers included in the PCR were 60 Vbeta and 13 Jbeta primers. Clones were sequenced by immunoSEQ multiplex PCR, and TCRdb holds only the in-frame ones, with some missing. The listing contains just under 80,000 clones. Trimming at V came to 5 bases and at J to 3 bases, leaving 7 bases not matched to a gene. This CDR3 spans 14 amino acids. Germline V gene sequence: CDR1 LGHNT, CDR2 FRNRAP. Donors were nominally healthy when sampled, though unrecorded immune exposures were likely. This receptor was taken from a man aged 18 to 29 in good health and CMV-seropositive. The sequencing input was PBMCs. The chain combines TRBV12-5 with TRBJ2-7; 7 bases line up with TRBD1. CDR3 sequence (DNA): TGTGCTAGTGGTGGACAGGAGAGAGACTACGAGCAGTACTTC. It is translated as CASGGQERDYEQYF.